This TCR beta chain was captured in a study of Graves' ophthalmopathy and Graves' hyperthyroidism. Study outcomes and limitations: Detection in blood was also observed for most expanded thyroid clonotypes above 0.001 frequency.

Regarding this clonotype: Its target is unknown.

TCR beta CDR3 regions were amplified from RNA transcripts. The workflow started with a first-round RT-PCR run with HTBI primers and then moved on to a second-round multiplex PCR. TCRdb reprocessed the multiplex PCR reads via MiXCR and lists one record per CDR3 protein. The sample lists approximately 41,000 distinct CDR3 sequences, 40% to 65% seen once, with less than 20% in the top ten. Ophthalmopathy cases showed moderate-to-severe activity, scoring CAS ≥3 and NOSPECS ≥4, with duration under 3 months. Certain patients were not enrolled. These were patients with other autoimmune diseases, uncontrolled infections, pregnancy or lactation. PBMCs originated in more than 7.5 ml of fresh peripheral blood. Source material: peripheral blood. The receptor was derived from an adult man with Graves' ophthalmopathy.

In nucleotides, the CDR3 is TGTGCCAGCAGCGACGGGGACAGGGGATACAATGAGCAGTTCTTC. Amino acid sequence: CASSDGDRGYNEQFF. The V call is TRBV7-9, the J call TRBJ2-1; 10 bases are shared with TRBD1. CDR1 and CDR2 from the germline V gene are SEHNR and FQNEAQ (reference sequence). CDR3 size: 15 residues. The V segment lost 5 bases and the J segment 4 bases; nucleotides outside the gene matches: 5. The entire variable domain, with the rest obtained from reference TRBV7-9 and TRBJ2-1, is as follows: DTGVSQNPRHKITKRGQNVTFRCDPISEHNRLYWYRQTLGQGPEFLTYFQNEAQLEKSRLLSDRFSAERPKGSFSTLEIQRTEQGDSAMYLCASSDGDRGYNEQFFGPGTRLTVL.